The clone carrying this TCR beta chain has only a few counts. Antigen specificity is unknown. CDR3 length: 14 residues. The V gene's germline CDR1 is MNHNY and CDR2 SVGAGI (reference sequence). V was cut by 7 bases and J by 3 bases, with 13 bases left in between. This record comes from a study of memory CD4+ T cells and cytomegalovirus serostatus. Turning to the study itself: Of the healthy Belgian adults, 9 were CMV seropositive and 20 to 30 seronegative.

Single viable CD3+CD4+CD8-CD45RO+ cells were sorted as the memory CD4+ T cells. CMV serostatus came from serum IgG against pp150, pp28, p38, p52. Whole-study results and caveats: Of 150 to 200 reported CMV TCRbeta sequences, 67 were found in memory CD4+ repertoires.

In the original processing: After removing out-of-frame reads, under 2.5 million distinct TCRbeta sequences remained. Only in-frame clones appear in the TCRdb table, and some are missing; sequencing was by immunoSEQ multiplex PCR. V and J calls and clone size are as listed in that table; D and trimming were resolved from the DNA. The sample lists under 55,000 clones; around 88% were seen once. The chain has TRBV6-6 and TRBJ1-5, with D unclear. Sequenced sample: memory CD4+ T cells from blood. This sequence was found in an adult in good health and CMV-seropositive. CDR3 DNA sequence: TGTGCCAGCACCCCGGACCGTCTCAATCAGCCCCAGCATTTT. Translated: CASTPDRLNQPQHF.